The 27 T cell receptor beta chains below were found in one sample sequenced in a study of control samples from healthy donors and cancer patients. Data came from immunoSEQ multiplex PCR; TCRdb stores just in-frame clones and leaves some out. The table shows about 95,000 clones, with about 89% occurring only once. Sequencing was done on a sample of blood. Receptors originate from a woman aged 25 to 45 in good health.

V gene TRBV18 combines with J gene TRBJ1-6, with unresolved D. V was pared by 3 bases and J by 6 bases, with 9 bases between. Germline V gives CDR1 KGHSH, CDR2 LQKENI. The CDR3 has 14 residues. The CDR3 region is CASSPSPGNSPLHF. In nucleotides, the CDR3 is TGTGCCAGCTCACCCTCGCCCGGTAATTCACCCCTCCACTTT.

The chain combines TRBV3-1 (or the pseudogene TRBV3-2) with TRBJ1-6, with 9 nucleotides matching TRBD1. CDR1 is LGHDT and CDR2 is YNNKEL in the germline V gene (reference sequence). Trimming took 1 base from V and 11 from J; bases not matched to a gene: 3. CDR3 size: 14 residues. This CDR3 is CASSQGDRATPLHF. The CDR3, as DNA: TGTGCCAGCAGCCAAGGGGACAGGGCTACACCCCTCCACTTT.

V usage is TRBV7-9 and J usage is TRBJ2-2, with D maybe TRBD2 (5 bases). The CDR3 extends over 15 amino acids. CDR1 SEHNR and CDR2 FQNEAQ come from the germline V gene (reference sequence). V dropped 4 bases and J dropped 3 bases, with 12 bases sitting between them. This CDR3 reads CASSSDWRYTGELFF. CDR3 DNA: TGTGCCAGCAGCTCGGACTGGAGGTACACCGGGGAGCTGTTTTTT.

CDR3 sequence: CASSLDDFGTQYF. The DNA for the CDR3 is TGTGCCAGCAGCCTAGACGATTTTGGGACCCAGTACTTC. The chain couples TRBV3-1 (or the pseudogene TRBV3-2) to TRBJ2-5; the D is unclear. The CDR3 runs 13 residues. V gave up 4 bases and J gave up 7 bases, with 13 bases separating them. CDR1 LGHDT and CDR2 YNNKEL come from the germline V gene (reference sequence).

The chain carries TRBV7-7 and TRBJ2-3; 11 bases fit TRBD2. The CDR3 has 19 residues. The ends lost 4 bases at V and 0 bases at J; junction bases unmatched: 12. In germline, CDR1 is SSHAT, CDR2 FNYEAQ (reference sequence). This CDR3 is CASSSPRVAGGWSTDTQYF. CDR3 sequence (DNA): TGTGCCAGCAGCTCCCCGAGGGTAGCGGGGGGGTGGAGCACAGATACGCAGTATTTT.

This rearrangement joins TRBV6-5 to TRBJ2-1; 8 bases fit TRBD1. This CDR3 region has 14 residues. Germline CDR1 and CDR2: MNHEY and SVGAGI. The junction had 12 bases not matched to a gene; V was cut back by 11 bases and J by 6 bases. The CDR3 region is CAARGQGAFNEQFF. CDR3 in DNA: TGTGCCGCTAGGGGGCAGGGGGCCTTCAATGAGCAGTTCTTC.

The chain carries TRBV3-1 (or the pseudogene TRBV3-2) and TRBJ1-6; 9 bases line up with TRBD1. The germline V gene has CDR1 LGHDT and CDR2 YNNKEL (reference sequence). Trimming cost V 1 base and J 10 bases; bases outside gene matches: 5. This CDR3 region has 15 residues. The CDR3 region is CASSQGPGQGSPLHF. The DNA of the CDR3 is TGTGCCAGCAGCCAAGGACCGGGACAGGGCTCACCCCTCCACTTT.

The chain combines TRBV19 with TRBJ2-5, with D uncertain. The CDR3 is 18 residues long. Germline lookup yields CDR1 LNHDA and CDR2 SQIVND (reference sequence). V lost 3 bases and J lost 3, with 23 bases in between. DNA of the CDR3: TGTGCCAGTAGTATCCGCCCAGTCTCCCTTGAAGGGAAAGAGACCCAGTACTTC. Encoded protein: CASSIRPVSLEGKETQYF.

The J gene is TRBJ1-1, the V gene TRBV20-1, with TRBD1 as a possible D gene (6 bases). CDR1 is DFQATT, CDR2 SNEGSKA, per germline (reference sequence). The CDR3 runs 11 residues. V was pared by 6 bases and J by 8 bases, with 13 bases between. CDR3 loop: CSALGQMEAFF. The CDR3 DNA reads TGCAGTGCCCTTGGACAGATGGAAGCTTTCTTT.

V usage is TRBV21-1 and J usage is TRBJ1-2; TRBD1 is the table's D call, not checked against the DNA. TRBV21-1 constitutes a pseudogene. The CDR3 length is 14 residues. The CDR3 DNA follows: TGTGCCAGCTTTTGCGCCGGGACATACTATGGCTACACCTTC. It yields the protein CASFCAGTYYGYTF.

This clone showed up just once. The chain carries TRBV6-5 and TRBJ2-7; 10 bases are shared with TRBD2. Germline V gives CDR1 MNHEY, CDR2 SVGAGI. Trimming at V came to 5 bases and at J to 4 bases, leaving 8 bases not matched to a gene. The CDR3 extends over 15 amino acids. The CDR3 DNA sequence: TGTGCCAGCAGTCGCCTAGCGGGAGTAGATTACGAGCAGTACTTC. Its protein product is CASSRLAGVDYEQYF.

This chain connects TRBV7-9 to TRBJ1-1; D may be TRBD1 (5 bases). V was clipped by 2 bases and J by 1 base, with 14 bases between them. The CDR3 covers 16 residues. The germline gives CDR1 SEHNR, CDR2 FQNEAQ (reference sequence). CDR3 sequence (DNA): TGTGCCAGCAGCTTAAGCCCGGGACGGACGAACACTGAAGCTTTCTTT. As protein: CASSLSPGRTNTEAFF.

The rearrangement joins TRBV19 to TRBJ1-1, with TRBD1 identical over 9 bases. The junction had 4 bases not matched to a gene; V was cut back by 6 bases and J by 2 bases. There are 14 residues in the CDR3. Germline V lookup: CDR1 LNHDA, CDR2 SQIVND (reference sequence). DNA of the CDR3: TGTGCCAGTAGGGACAGGGGTTATAACACTGAAGCTTTCTTT. Translation: CASRDRGYNTEAFF.

Here the CDR3 DNA reads TGTGCCAGCAGCTTGGGACTAGCGGAATTCAACAATGAGCAGTTCTTC. Amino acids: CASSLGLAEFNNEQFF. The gene calls are TRBV6-2 or TRBV6-3 and TRBJ2-1; 11 bases match TRBD2. The CDR3 runs 16 residues. Germline CDR1 and CDR2: MNHEY and SVGEGT. V trimming: 6 bases; J trimming: 5 bases; junction bases outside the gene matches: 9.

This sequence joins TRBV20-1 and TRBJ1-6, with 7 bases matching TRBD1. With V trimmed by 3 bases and J by 7 bases, 6 bases remained unmatched. The length of the CDR3 is 14 residues. Germline values: CDR1 DFQATT, CDR2 SNEGSKA (reference sequence). The CDR3 loop is CSASAGTENSPLHF. CDR3 nucleotides: TGCAGTGCTAGTGCCGGGACAGAGAATTCACCCCTCCACTTT.

The V and J genes are TRBV12-3 or TRBV12-4 and TRBJ2-7; 7 bases map to TRBD1. CDR3 size: 13 residues. Trimming removed 9 bases from V and 4 bases from J; junction bases left unmatched: 9. The CDR3 sequence: CASGSQGVYEQYF. The CDR3 bases are TGTGCCAGTGGAAGCCAGGGGGTTTACGAGCAGTACTTC.

This clone was seen once. The chain is built from TRBV12-3 or TRBV12-4 and TRBJ2-1, with D possibly TRBD2 on 5 matching bases. CDR3 length: 11 residues. The V end lost 11 bases, the J end lost 9 bases, and 14 bases lay between the germline ends. CDR3 in DNA: TGTGCCGTAGGGAGAATGGGTGAGCAGTTCTTC. It yields the protein CAVGRMGEQFF.

The chain is built from TRBV7-9 and TRBJ1-2; 8 bases line up with TRBD1. The germline CDR1 and CDR2 sequences are SEHNR and FQNEAQ (reference sequence). The length of the CDR3 is 14 residues. The junction had 7 bases not matched to a gene; V was cut back by 4 bases and J by 6 bases. The CDR3 coding sequence is TGTGCCAGCAGCTATCCTGACAGGGGCGATGGCTACACCTTC. This sequence encodes CASSYPDRGDGYTF.

The CDR3 sequence is CASTGISSSYNSPLHF. CDR3 in DNA: TGTGCCAGCACCGGAATCAGTAGCTCCTATAATTCACCCCTCCACTTT. This rearrangement joins TRBV28 to TRBJ1-6, with D uncertain. Per germline, CDR1 MDHEN and CDR2 SYDVKM. The germline V and J ends were trimmed by 7 bases and 0 bases, with 13 bases remaining between them. CDR3 length equals 16 residues.

This chain links TRBV5-1 with TRBJ1-2, with 10 bases lining up with TRBD1. Germline assignment: CDR1 SGHRS and CDR2 YFSETQ. This CDR3 has 13 residues. The V segment lost 0 bases and the J segment 7 bases; nucleotides outside the gene matches: 0. CDR3 in DNA: TGCGCCAGCAGCTTGGGGACAGGGGGTGGCTACACCTTC. As protein: CASSLGTGGGYTF.

The CDR3 DNA sequence: TGTGCCACCAGCAGAGATGGGACAGGGAAGTTCTTC. It encodes CATSRDGTGKFF. The J gene is TRBJ2-1, the V gene TRBV15; TRBD1 agrees at 9 bases. The CDR3 covers 12 residues. The J segment lost 14 bases and the V segment lost 0 bases, leaving 2 bases of the junction unmatched. Germline-derived CDR1 and CDR2 are LNHNV and YYDKDF (reference sequence).

The chain uses TRBV6-1 and TRBJ1-3; the D gene is possibly TRBD1 (5 bases). Trimming shortened V by 3 bases and J by 4 bases, and 13 bases separated the two germline ends. The CDR3 is 15 amino acids. Germline CDR1 is MNHNS and CDR2 is SASEGT. The CDR3 DNA follows: TGTGCCAGCAGTGACAAGAGGGGATCGGGAAACACCATATATTTT. The encoded protein is CASSDKRGSGNTIYF.

This clone turned up a few times. This chain uses TRBV9 with TRBJ2-5; 9 nucleotides line up with TRBD2. Germline CDR1 SGDLS, CDR2 YYNGEE. The CDR3 totals 16 residues. Trimming took 4 bases from V and 3 from J; bases not matched to a gene: 10. In DNA form, the CDR3 reads TGTGCCAGCAGCCTCCGGCCCTCTAGCGGGAAAGAGACCCAGTACTTC. Translation: CASSLRPSSGKETQYF.

The chain recombines TRBV5-1 with TRBJ2-7; 10 bases map to TRBD1. The J segment lost 6 bases and the V segment lost 4 bases, leaving 7 bases of the junction unmatched. Per the germline V gene, CDR1 is SGHRS and CDR2 is YFSETQ. The CDR3 is 14 amino acids. CDR3 sequence: CASSPPRTGGEQYF. The CDR3 bases are TGCGCCAGCAGCCCTCCCCGGACAGGGGGCGAGCAGTACTTC.

Comment on this clone: The junction does not match germline at one end; this may be a read error. The gene calls are TRBV2 and TRBJ2-7, with D perhaps matching TRBD1 (6 bases). The CDR3 runs 12 residues. Germline V CDR1 and CDR2: SNHLY, FYNNEI. The CDR3 reads CASTEGGYEQYF. The CDR3 nucleotides read TGTGCCAGCACTGAAGGGGGATACGAGCAGTACTTC.

V is TRBV12-3 or TRBV12-4 and J is TRBJ1-1; D uncertain. The CDR3 sequence is 13 residues long. Trimming cost V 3 bases and J 3 bases, with 8 bases left between them. The CDR3 spells CASSLMEDTEAFF. CDR3 DNA sequence: TGTGCCAGCAGTTTGATGGAGGACACTGAAGCTTTCTTT.

The chain has TRBV7-9 and TRBJ1-2, with D tentatively TRBD1 (5 bases). This CDR3 has 13 residues. Germline CDR1 is SEHNR and CDR2 is FQNEAQ (reference sequence). CDR3 DNA: TGTGCAGTCGGCGAGGTAACAGGCTATGGCTACACCTTC. Protein product: CAVGEVTGYGYTF. The full variable domain, with the rest looked up from reference TRBV7-9 and TRBJ1-2, is DTGVSQNPRHKITKRGQNVTFRCDPISEHNRLYWYRQTLGQGPEFLTYFQNEAQLEKSRLLSDRFSAERPKGSFSTLEIQRTEQGDSAMYLCAVGEVTGYGYTFGSGTRLTVV.